These T cell receptor beta chains were read from a single sample in a study of cytomegalovirus exposure and HLA in healthy donors. Assay used: immunoSEQ multiplex PCR; TCRdb lists only in-frame clones, some missing. The sample has some 70,000 clones; the top ten hold roughly 2.7%. The sequencing sample was made of PBMCs. The receptors originated from a man between 35 and 55 years old in good health and CMV-seronegative. Each CDR3 is given with its conserved first and last residue. Fields, in order: V gene, J gene, CDR3 protein.

TRBV27	TRBJ2-7	CASSPSQQGYEQYF
TRBV11-3	TRBJ2-7	CASSFSRGEQYF
TRBV6-5	TRBJ2-7	CASSYSMGGPYEQYF
TRBV11-2	TRBJ1-1	CASSLAPRGQLNTEAFF
TRBV29-1	TRBJ2-7	CSASGTGAPFGEQYF
TRBV11-2	TRBJ2-1	CASSLGAYNEQFF
TRBV19	TRBJ1-5	CASSIGAGSRQPQHF
TRBV7-9	TRBJ2-5	CASSLTQPGGETQYF
TRBV13	TRBJ2-1	CASSLGTSFNEQFF
TRBV29-1	TRBJ1-3	CSVVADSGNTIYF
TRBV7-9	TRBJ2-1	CASRSLTSGYNEQFF
TRBV5-1	TRBJ2-3	CASSLGSGTSTDTQYF
TRBV7-9	TRBJ1-5	CASSPGGNQPQHF
TRBV7-9	TRBJ2-3	CASSLTSGGSTDTQYF
TRBV7-2	TRBJ1-2	CASSLDSNYGYTF
TRBV7-3	TRBJ2-2	CASSPDRGPTGELFF
TRBV19	TRBJ2-1	CASSTSGGPLDEQFF
TRBV18	TRBJ1-6	CASSPVRTDNSPLHF
TRBV28	TRBJ1-2	CASSPGRGEDGYTF
TRBV5-6	TRBJ1-3	CASSLVSSGNTIYF